Listed here are 8 T cell receptor beta chains from one sample, sequenced in a study of blood T cell repertoires in COVID-19. This table comes from immunoSEQ multiplex PCR, and its TCRdb copy is limited to in-frame clones, with some not included. The sample contains over 200,000 clones, under 90% of which appear only once. The sequenced sample was peripheral blood. The receptor source for this set is a woman older than 75 with active or convalescent COVID-19.

This clone was seen a single time. The genes are TRBV5-1 and TRBJ2-7; 13 bases are a match to TRBD2. Germline assignment: CDR1 SGHRS and CDR2 YFSETQ. V lost 0 bases, J lost 7 bases, and 7 bases stayed unmatched. CDR3 size: 16 residues. CDR3 region: CASSLASGTSGTEQYF. CDR3 nucleotides: TGCGCCAGCAGCTTGGCCTCTGGGACTAGCGGGACTGAGCAGTACTTC.

This clone was counted a single time. The chain carries TRBV5-1 and TRBJ2-6; 10 bases match TRBD2. With V trimmed by 4 bases and J by 2 bases, 0 bases remained unmatched. CDR1 and CDR2 from the germline V gene are SGHRS and YFSETQ. The CDR3 sequence is 15 residues long. The CDR3 region is CASSLAGAGANVLTF. The CDR3 DNA reads as TGCGCCAGCAGCCTAGCGGGGGCTGGGGCCAACGTCCTGACTTTC.

V and J are TRBV10-3 and TRBJ2-1; 9 positions match TRBD2. Germline V gene sequence: CDR1 ENHRY, CDR2 SYGVKD. After removal of 5 bases from V and 8 bases from J, the junction contained 10 bases not matched to a gene. The CDR3 has 15 residues. CDR3 coding DNA: TGTGCCATCAGTACGCGGGGGGGCAGAACCGATGAGCAGTTCTTC. This encodes CAISTRGGRTDEQFF.

This clone turned up a few times. The chain employs TRBV5-6 and TRBJ1-2, with TRBD1 matching over 7 bases. Germline CDR1 SGHDT, CDR2 YYEEEE. The CDR3 is 13 amino acids. V lost 0 bases and J lost 8; bases outside the gene matches: 4. CDR3 DNA sequence: TGTGCCAGCAGCTTGGCTTGGACAGGAGGCTACACCTTC. Translated, it gives CASSLAWTGGYTF.

V is TRBV19 and J is TRBJ1-5, with 7 bases fitting TRBD1. V lost 7 bases to trimming and J lost 1 base; unmatched junction nucleotides: 13. Germline values: CDR1 LNHDA, CDR2 SQIVND (reference sequence). The CDR3 has 17 residues. CDR3 region: CASKADRPFRSNQPQHF. The CDR3 DNA follows: TGTGCCAGTAAAGCGGACAGGCCCTTTCGAAGCAATCAGCCCCAGCATTTT.

The chain carries TRBV9 and TRBJ2-3; 11 nucleotides align to TRBD2. Germline assignment: CDR1 SGDLS and CDR2 YYNGEE. The trim removed 2 bases at V and 1 base at J, leaving 18 bases unmatched. CDR3 length: 21 amino acids. CDR3: CASSVRQGGTSGSGGTDTQYF. For the CDR3, the DNA is TGTGCCAGCAGCGTGAGACAGGGGGGCACTAGCGGGAGTGGGGGCACAGATACGCAGTATTTT.

The chain couples TRBV6-5 to TRBJ1-1; D is uncertain. The V and J ends lost 6 bases and 1 base respectively, with 12 bases between them. Germline V gene sequence: CDR1 MNHEY, CDR2 SVGAGI. The CDR3 loop spans 14 amino acids. CDR3 in DNA: TGTGCCAGCAGAAAAAATAGCGGGAACACTGAAGCTTTCTTT. This sequence encodes CASRKNSGNTEAFF.

This clone was seen once. The chain has TRBV7-9 and TRBJ2-5; 7 positions agree with TRBD2. The junction had 5 bases not matched to a gene; V was cut back by 5 bases and J by 5 bases. The CDR3 is 13 residues long. The germline V gene encodes CDR1 SEHNR and CDR2 FQNEAQ (reference sequence). As DNA, the CDR3 is TGTGCCAGCAGCCCCGGCGGGAGTGAGACCCAGTACTTC. This encodes CASSPGGSETQYF.